A single sample is the source of the 18 T cell receptor beta chains below, sequenced in a study of T-cell reconstitution after alpha-beta-depleted transplantation in children. It was with unique molecular identifiers that the TCRbeta library was prepared. TCRdb reprocessed the PCR reads via MiXCR and lists one record per CDR3 protein. Found here are under 850,000 distinct CDR3 sequences, about an eighth of them singletons; the top ten hold 0.75% to 0.85%. Sample: PBMCs, taken before TCRalphabeta/CD19-depleted stem cell transplant. The receptors were sampled from a girl aged 2 to 10 with congenital amegakaryocytic thrombocytopenia, due to receive a stem cell transplant.

This clonotype was counted only a few times. The rearrangement joins TRBV6-1 to TRBJ2-5; 8 positions match TRBD1. V lost 5 bases to trimming and J lost 0 bases; unmatched junction nucleotides: 8. The CDR3 spans 16 residues. Germline V lookup: CDR1 MNHNS, CDR2 SASEGT. CDR3 DNA: TGTGCCAGCAGTCCTTATCAGGGGGCGCACCAAGAGACCCAGTACTTC. This translates into CASSPYQGAHQETQYF.

This clonotype was detected a few times. J is TRBJ1-4 and V is TRBV4-1; D remains ambiguous. Trimming removed 1 base at V and 8 bases at J, with 17 bases between. The CDR3 is made up of 16 amino acids. CDR1 MGHRA and CDR2 YSYEKL come from the germline V gene. The CDR3 loop is CASSQGGRVIGEKLFF. The CDR3 bases are TGCGCCAGCAGCCAAGGGGGAAGGGTGATCGGAGAAAAACTGTTTTTT.

Turning to this clonotype: A much larger clone differs from this one at a single base, so this may be a read error. The chain has TRBV20-1 and TRBJ2-6; the D is unclear. CDR1 is DFQATT and CDR2 is SNEGSKA in the germline V gene (reference sequence). This CDR3 region has 14 residues. The CDR3 is CSASISSAANVLTF. The CDR3 DNA follows: TGCAGTGCTAGTATATCCTCTGCGGCCAACGTCCTGACTTTC.

V usage is TRBV29-1 and J usage is TRBJ2-7, with D possibly TRBD2 on 6 matching bases. The length of the CDR3 is 13 residues. Germline CDR1 is SQVTM and CDR2 is ANQGSEA. V was shortened by 2 bases and J by 4 bases, with 12 bases between the two germline ends. CDR3 residues: CSVEYGSNYEQYF. The CDR3 coding sequence is TGCAGCGTTGAATACGGGAGTAATTACGAGCAGTACTTC.

This clonotype was seen repeatedly, ten times or more. The chain has TRBV5-8 and TRBJ2-4, with 11 bases that match TRBD2. The CDR3 totals 16 residues. J was trimmed by 6 bases and V by 3 bases; bases with no gene match: 8. Germline values: CDR1 SGHTS, CDR2 YDEGEE. This CDR3 is CASSWKGLAEGNIQYF. The CDR3 DNA reads as TGTGCCAGCAGCTGGAAGGGACTAGCGGAGGGAAACATTCAGTACTTC.

This clonotype was found many times. CDR3 in DNA: TGCAGTGCAAGCGGGAGGGGTGACACAGATACGCAGTATTTT. This encodes CSASGRGDTDTQYF. The V and J genes are TRBV20-1 and TRBJ2-3; 10 bases agree with TRBD2. Germline V CDR1 and CDR2: DFQATT, SNEGSKA (reference sequence). V shed 6 bases and J 2 bases; nucleotides not matched to a gene: 5. The CDR3 is 14 amino acids.

In its sample, this clonotype was seen many times. J is TRBJ2-6 and V is TRBV11-2, with D possibly called TRBD1 or TRBD2 (5 bases each). CDR1 and CDR2 (germline): SGHAT, FQNNGV. The germline V and J ends were trimmed by 2 bases and 2 bases, with 7 bases remaining between them. The CDR3 loop spans 15 amino acids. CDR3 residues: CASSLRGAGANVLTF. CDR3 bases: TGTGCCAGCAGCTTAAGGGGAGCTGGGGCCAACGTCCTGACTTTC.

In the case of this clonotype: Germline is not matched at one junction end, which may reflect a read error. This rearrangement joins TRBV11-2 to TRBJ2-5; the match to TRBD2 covers 7 bases. Germline CDR1 SGHAT, CDR2 FQNNGV. This CDR3 spans 15 amino acids. The CDR3 loop is CASSPPTSDQETQHF. The CDR3, as DNA: TGTGCCAGCAGCCCCCCAACTAGCGACCAAGAGACCCAGCACTTC.

Only a few counts were recorded for this clonotype. The chain couples TRBV6-1 to TRBJ1-2; D remains unclear. There are 17 residues in the CDR3. Germline CDR1 MNHNS, CDR2 SASEGT. V was clipped by 2 bases and J by 4 bases, with 20 bases between them. CDR3 protein: CASSEFVAAGQTYGYTF. The CDR3 DNA sequence: TGTGCCAGCAGTGAATTTGTGGCGGCAGGCCAGACCTATGGCTACACCTTC.

The gene calls are TRBV27 and TRBJ2-1; tentatively, D is TRBD2 (6 bases). Germline CDR1 MNHEY, CDR2 SMNVEV (reference sequence). The CDR3 runs 19 residues. Trimming took off 7 bases at V and 9 bases at J, with 34 bases between the two ends. The CDR3 loop reads CASKRIPVLSGHKTAEQFF. Here the CDR3 DNA reads TGTGCCAGCAAGCGGATACCCGTCCTTAGCGGCCATAAGACGGCTGAGCAGTTCTTC.

This clonotype was observed many times. This chain uses TRBV9 with TRBJ2-1; 8 bases match TRBD2. CDR1 SGDLS and CDR2 YYNGEE come from the germline V gene. The CDR3 totals 17 residues. V was pared by 1 base and J by 1 base, with 7 bases of the junction left unmatched. In DNA, the CDR3 is TGTGCCAGCAGCGTACGCGGGGGGAGGGAGTCCTACAATGAGCAGTTCTTC. It codes for CASSVRGGRESYNEQFF.

This clonotype appeared a few times. The V and J genes are TRBV10-3 and TRBJ2-1, with a possible D match to TRBD2 (6 bases). V dropped 0 bases and J dropped 4 bases, with 7 bases sitting between them. This CDR3 contains 14 residues. In germline, CDR1 is ENHRY, CDR2 SYGVKD. CDR3 nucleotide sequence: TGTGCCATCAGTGAGTCTGGAGGGTACAATGAGCAGTTCTTC. It encodes CAISESGGYNEQFF.

The table lists this clonotype with many counts. V usage is TRBV7-9 and J usage is TRBJ2-1; TRBD2 matches 8 bases. Germline lookup yields CDR1 SEHNR and CDR2 FQNEAQ (reference sequence). The CDR3 spans 15 residues. The V segment lost 2 bases and the J segment 8 bases; nucleotides outside the gene matches: 8. This CDR3 reads CASSLYPAGDHEQFF. CDR3 nucleotide sequence: TGTGCCAGCAGCTTATATCCAGCGGGAGACCATGAGCAGTTCTTC.

Concerning this clonotype: This may stem from a read error, because a much larger clone lies one nucleotide away. As the CDR3 is not closed by the conserved phenylalanine or tryptophan, this likely results from a read error. The DNA is omitted, as the CDR3 cannot be located on it reliably, and the CDR3 follows TCRdb's listing. The chain combines TRBV21-1 with TRBJ1-5; the D call of TRBD1 is as the table states it, not checked on the DNA. TRBV21-1 counts as a pseudogene. 11 amino acids form the CDR3, both terminal residues included. This CDR3 reads CADRGLQPQHY.

This clonotype was counted a few times. The chain carries TRBV20-1 and TRBJ2-3; 8 bases agree with TRBD2. After removal of 1 base from V and 0 bases from J, the junction contained 3 bases not matched to a gene. The CDR3 runs to 15 residues. CDR1 DFQATT and CDR2 SNEGSKA come from the germline V gene (reference sequence). CDR3 nucleotide sequence: TGCAGTGCTAGAGCGGGAGGGCCTAGCACAGATACGCAGTATTTT. Protein sequence: CSARAGGPSTDTQYF.

V and J are TRBV7-3 and TRBJ2-1; 8 bases fit TRBD2. CDR1 and CDR2 (germline): SGHTA, FQGTGA. After removal of 1 base from V and 4 bases from J, the junction contained 3 bases not matched to a gene. The CDR3 is made up of 15 amino acids. The CDR3 reads CASSLMRGAYNEQFF. The DNA of the CDR3 is TGTGCCAGCAGCTTAATGCGGGGGGCTTACAATGAGCAGTTCTTC.

There are a few counts of this clonotype. The genes are TRBV24-1 and TRBJ2-1; 15 positions match TRBD2. The ends lost 3 bases at V and 1 base at J; junction bases unmatched: 0. This CDR3 is built from 17 residues. Germline values: CDR1 KGHDR, CDR2 SFDVKD. CDR3 protein: CATSDGTSGRSYNEQFF. The CDR3 bases are TGTGCCACCAGTGATGGGACTAGCGGGAGGTCCTACAATGAGCAGTTCTTC.

At least ten counts were recorded for this clonotype. V and J are TRBV15 and TRBJ1-3; tentatively, D is TRBD1 (5 bases). CDR1 is LNHNV and CDR2 is YYDKDF in the germline V gene (reference sequence). The V and J ends lost 2 bases and 6 bases respectively, with 11 bases between them. There are 14 residues in the CDR3. CDR3 sequence: CATSRQATVNTIYF. DNA of the CDR3: TGTGCCACCAGCAGACAAGCGACAGTAAACACCATATATTTT.